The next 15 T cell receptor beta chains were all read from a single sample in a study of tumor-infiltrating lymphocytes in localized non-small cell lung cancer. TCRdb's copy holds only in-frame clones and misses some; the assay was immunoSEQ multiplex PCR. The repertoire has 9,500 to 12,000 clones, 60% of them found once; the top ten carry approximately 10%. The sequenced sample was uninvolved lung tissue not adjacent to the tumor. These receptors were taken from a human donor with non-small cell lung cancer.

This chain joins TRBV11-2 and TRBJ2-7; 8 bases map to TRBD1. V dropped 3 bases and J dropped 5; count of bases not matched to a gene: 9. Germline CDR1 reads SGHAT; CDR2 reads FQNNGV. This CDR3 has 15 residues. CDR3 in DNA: TGTGCCAGCAGCTTGATCAGGGGGCACCTCCACGAGCAGTACTTC. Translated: CASSLIRGHLHEQYF.

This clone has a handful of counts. The CDR3 reads CASSRTGAYRQETQYF. CDR3 DNA: TGTGCCAGCAGCCGGACAGGGGCCTACCGTCAAGAGACCCAGTACTTC. The V gene is TRBV11-2, the J gene TRBJ2-5; 9 nucleotides line up with TRBD1. In germline, CDR1 is SGHAT, CDR2 FQNNGV. CDR3 length: 16 amino acids. The ends lost 5 bases at V and 2 bases at J; junction bases unmatched: 9.

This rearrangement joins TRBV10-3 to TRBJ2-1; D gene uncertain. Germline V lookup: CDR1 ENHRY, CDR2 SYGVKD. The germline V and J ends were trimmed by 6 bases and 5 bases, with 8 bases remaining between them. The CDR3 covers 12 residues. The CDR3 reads CAIRAFDNEQFF. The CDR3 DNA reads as TGTGCCATCAGAGCATTTGACAATGAGCAGTTCTTC.

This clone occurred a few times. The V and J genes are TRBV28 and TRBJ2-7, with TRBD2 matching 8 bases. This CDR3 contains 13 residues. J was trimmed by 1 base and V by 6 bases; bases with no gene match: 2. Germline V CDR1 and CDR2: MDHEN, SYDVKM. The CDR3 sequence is CASRTSESYEQYF. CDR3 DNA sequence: TGTGCCAGCAGGACTAGCGAATCCTACGAGCAGTACTTC.

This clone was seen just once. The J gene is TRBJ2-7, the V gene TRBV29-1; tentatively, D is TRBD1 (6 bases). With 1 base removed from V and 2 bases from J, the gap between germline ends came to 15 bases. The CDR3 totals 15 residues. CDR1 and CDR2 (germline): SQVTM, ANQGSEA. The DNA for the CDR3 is TGCAGCGTTGAAGGTCAGGGGACCACCCCCTACGAGCAGTACTTC. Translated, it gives CSVEGQGTTPYEQYF.

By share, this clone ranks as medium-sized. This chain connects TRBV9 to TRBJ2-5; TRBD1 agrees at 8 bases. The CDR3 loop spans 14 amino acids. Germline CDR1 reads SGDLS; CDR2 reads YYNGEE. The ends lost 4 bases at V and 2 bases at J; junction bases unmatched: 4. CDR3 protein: CASSTRTGQETQYF. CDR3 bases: TGTGCCAGCAGCACCCGGACAGGGCAAGAGACCCAGTACTTC.

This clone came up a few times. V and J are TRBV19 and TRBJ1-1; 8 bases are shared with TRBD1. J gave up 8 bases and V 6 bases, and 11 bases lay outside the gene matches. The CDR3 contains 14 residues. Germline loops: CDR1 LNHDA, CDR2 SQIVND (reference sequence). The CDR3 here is CASRPRDRFPEAFF. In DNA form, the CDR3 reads TGTGCCAGTAGGCCCCGGGACAGGTTTCCCGAAGCTTTCTTT.

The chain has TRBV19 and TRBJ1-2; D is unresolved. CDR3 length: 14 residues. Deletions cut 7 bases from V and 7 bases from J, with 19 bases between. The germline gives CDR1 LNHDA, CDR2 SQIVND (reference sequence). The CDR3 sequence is CASTKYTRNGGYTF. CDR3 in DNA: TGTGCCAGTACTAAATATACCCGGAACGGTGGCTACACCTTC.

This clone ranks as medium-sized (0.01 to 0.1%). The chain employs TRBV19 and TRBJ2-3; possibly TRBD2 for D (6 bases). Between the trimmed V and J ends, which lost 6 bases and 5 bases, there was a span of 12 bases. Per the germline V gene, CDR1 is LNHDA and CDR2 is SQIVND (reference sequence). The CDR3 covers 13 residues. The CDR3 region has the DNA TGTGCCAGTAGCCCCCAGGGAGGAGATACGCAGTATTTT. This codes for CASSPQGGDTQYF.

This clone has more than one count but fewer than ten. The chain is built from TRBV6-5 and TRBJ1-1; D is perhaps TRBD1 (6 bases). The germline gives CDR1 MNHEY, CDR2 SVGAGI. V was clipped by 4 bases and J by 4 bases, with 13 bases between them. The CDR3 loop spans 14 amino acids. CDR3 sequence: CASSLEGGGTEAFF. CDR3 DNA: TGTGCCAGCAGTTTGGAGGGGGGAGGCACTGAAGCTTTCTTT.

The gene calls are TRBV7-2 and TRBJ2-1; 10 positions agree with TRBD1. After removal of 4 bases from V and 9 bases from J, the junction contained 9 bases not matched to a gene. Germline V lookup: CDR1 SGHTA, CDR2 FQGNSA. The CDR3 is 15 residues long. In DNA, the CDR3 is TGTGCCAGCAGCTACCGGACAGGGGGGGAAGGTGAGCAGTTCTTC. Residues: CASSYRTGGEGEQFF.

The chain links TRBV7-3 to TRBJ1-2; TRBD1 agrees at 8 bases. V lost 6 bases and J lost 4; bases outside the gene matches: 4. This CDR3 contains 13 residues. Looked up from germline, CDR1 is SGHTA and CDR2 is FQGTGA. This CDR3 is CASSQDRVYGYTF. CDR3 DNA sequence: TGTGCCAGCAGTCAGGACAGGGTCTATGGCTACACCTTC.

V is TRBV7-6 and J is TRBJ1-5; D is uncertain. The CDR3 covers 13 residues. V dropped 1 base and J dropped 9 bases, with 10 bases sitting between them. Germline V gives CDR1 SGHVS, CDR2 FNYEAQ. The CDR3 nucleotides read TGTGCCAGCAGCTTAGGCGGTCTGGGGCCCCAGCATTTT. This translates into CASSLGGLGPQHF.

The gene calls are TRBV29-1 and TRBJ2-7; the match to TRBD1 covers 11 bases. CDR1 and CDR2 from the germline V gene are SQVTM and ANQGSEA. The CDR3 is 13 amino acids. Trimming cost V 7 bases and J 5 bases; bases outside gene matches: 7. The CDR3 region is CSARTGGLNEQYF. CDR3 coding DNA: TGCAGCGCCCGGACAGGGGGCCTGAACGAGCAGTACTTC.

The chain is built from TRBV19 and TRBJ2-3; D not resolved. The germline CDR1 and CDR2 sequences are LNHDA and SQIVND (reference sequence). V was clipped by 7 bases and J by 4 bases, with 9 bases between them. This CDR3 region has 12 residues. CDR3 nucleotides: TGTGCCAGTAAAGGTACCGCAGATACGCAGTATTTT. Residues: CASKGTADTQYF.